Shown below are 6 T cell receptor beta chains from a single sample sequenced in a study of cytomegalovirus exposure and HLA in healthy donors. Primers included in the PCR were 60 Vbeta and 13 Jbeta primers. The assay was immunoSEQ multiplex PCR, and TCRdb's table has in-frame clones only and misses some. The table records some 150,000 clones, more than 65% of them present only once. Sequenced sample: PBMCs. The receptors derive from a man aged 25 to 40 in good health and CMV-seropositive.

The chain combines TRBV27 with TRBJ2-7; 7 nucleotides agree with TRBD1. The V and J ends lost 10 bases and 6 bases, in that order; junction bases with no gene match: 12. The CDR3 runs 13 residues. Germline CDR1 MNHEY, CDR2 SMNVEV (reference sequence). CDR3 DNA: TGTGCCACCTCCGACAGGGCAAGCGGCGAGCAGTACTTC. As protein: CATSDRASGEQYF.

The chain uses TRBV6-1 and TRBJ2-7; weak D call: TRBD2 (5 bases). V was clipped by 2 bases and J by 0 bases, with 11 bases between them. This CDR3 is built from 15 residues. Germline assignment: CDR1 MNHNS and CDR2 SASEGT. The DNA of the CDR3 is TGTGCCAGCAGTGAAAGGCAAGAGGGCTCCTACGAGCAGTACTTC. This translates into CASSERQEGSYEQYF.

This chain uses TRBV5-1 with TRBJ2-3, with 14 bases identical to TRBD2. CDR1 SGHRS and CDR2 YFSETQ come from the germline V gene. J lost 5 bases, V lost 4 bases, and 6 bases had no gene match. This CDR3 has 16 residues. The CDR3 region is CASSVTSGRAGDTQYF. The CDR3 DNA follows: TGCGCCAGCAGCGTGACTAGCGGGAGGGCCGGAGATACGCAGTATTTT.

This chain links TRBV6-4 with TRBJ2-3; unclear D gene. Germline assignment: CDR1 MRHNA and CDR2 SNTAGT. The V end lost 1 base, the J end lost 8 bases, and 16 bases lay between the germline ends. The CDR3 spans 15 residues. DNA of the CDR3: TGTGCCAGCAGTGACTGGGCAGGTCGAATAGGTACGCAGTATTTT. It encodes CASSDWAGRIGTQYF.

The rearrangement links TRBV19 to TRBJ1-2; the match to TRBD1 covers 8 bases. Germline trimming cut 4 bases from V and 8 bases from J; bases unmatched to any gene: 6. Germline V gene sequence: CDR1 LNHDA, CDR2 SQIVND (reference sequence). The CDR3 is 13 residues long. The CDR3 reads CASSTQGAGGYTF. CDR3 in DNA: TGTGCCAGTAGTACCCAGGGGGCAGGCGGCTACACCTTC. The full variable domain, in which reference TRBV19 and TRBJ1-2 provide the parts outside the CDR3, is DGGITQSPKYLFRKEGQNVTLSCEQNLNHDAMYWYRQDPGQGLRLIYYSQIVNDFQKGDIAEGYSVSREKKESFPLTVTSAQKNPTAFYLCASSTQGAGGYTFGSGTRLTVV.

This sequence joins TRBV2 and TRBJ2-2; weak D call: TRBD1 (6 bases). CDR3 size: 13 residues. The ends were cut back, 6 bases at V and 5 bases at J, with 10 bases in the middle. Germline CDR1 is SNHLY and CDR2 is FYNNEI. The CDR3 reads CASSRTETGELFF. CDR3 sequence (DNA): TGTGCCAGCAGCAGGACAGAGACCGGGGAGCTGTTTTTT.